Here is one T cell receptor (beta chain) with its context. There are 16 residues in the CDR3. Per germline, CDR1 LGHDT and CDR2 YNNKEL (reference sequence). The ends were cut back, 5 bases at V and 7 bases at J, with 20 bases in the middle. Assay used: immunoSEQ multiplex PCR; TCRdb lists only in-frame clones, some missing. Altogether 100,000 or so clones are present, over 75% being singletons, with the ten largest covering 1% to 1.5%. This sample is part of a study of T cell responses to AZD1222 COVID-19 vaccine. This receptor was obtained from an adult in good health. The chain uses TRBV3-1 (or the pseudogene TRBV3-2) and TRBJ1-4; tentative D call: TRBD1 (6 bases). Sample: peripheral blood, taken on day 0 of AZD1222 vaccination. Here the CDR3 reads CASSSWASKGGEKLFF. The CDR3 nucleotides are TGTGCCAGCAGCTCCTGGGCGAGTAAAGGGGGTGAAAAACTGTTTTTT.